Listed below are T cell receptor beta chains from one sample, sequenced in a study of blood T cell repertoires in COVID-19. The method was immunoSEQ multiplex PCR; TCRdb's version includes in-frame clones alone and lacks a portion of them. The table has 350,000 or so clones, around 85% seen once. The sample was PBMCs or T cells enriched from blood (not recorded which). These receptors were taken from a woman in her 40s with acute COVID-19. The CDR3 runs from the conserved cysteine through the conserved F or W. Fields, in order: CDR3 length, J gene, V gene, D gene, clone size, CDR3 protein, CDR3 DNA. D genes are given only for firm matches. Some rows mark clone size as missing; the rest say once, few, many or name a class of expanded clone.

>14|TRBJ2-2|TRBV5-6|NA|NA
CASSLPHAAGELFF
TGTGCCAGCAGCTTGCCTCACGCAGCCGGGGAGCTGTTTTTT
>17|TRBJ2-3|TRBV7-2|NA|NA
CASSSSSVGIVLDTQYF
TGTGCCAGCAGCTCATCTAGCGTGGGTATTGTTTTGGATACGCAGTATTTT
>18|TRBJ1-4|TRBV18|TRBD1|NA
CASSPKTGQGATNEKLFF
TGTGCCAGCTCACCAAAAACGGGACAGGGAGCAACTAATGAAAAACTGTTTTTT
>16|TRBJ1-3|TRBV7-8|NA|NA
CASSISSLSVGNTIYF
TGTGCCAGCAGCATTAGTTCGTTAAGCGTTGGAAACACCATATATTTT
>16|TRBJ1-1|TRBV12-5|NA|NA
CASGLDPFRGYTEAFF
TGTGCTAGTGGTTTGGATCCCTTTAGGGGGTACACTGAAGCTTTCTTT
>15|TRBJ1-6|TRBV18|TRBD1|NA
CASSPGDRGLSPLHF
TGTGCCAGCTCACCCGGGGACAGGGGGCTTTCACCCCTCCACTTT
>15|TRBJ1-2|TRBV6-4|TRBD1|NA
CASSDTPGGIHGYTF
TGTGCCAGCAGTGACACCCCAGGGGGGATTCATGGCTACACCTTC
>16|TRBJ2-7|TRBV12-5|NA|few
CADLPRGLRVFREQYF
TGTGCTGACCTTCCAAGGGGACTTCGCGTTTTTCGGGAGCAGTACTTC
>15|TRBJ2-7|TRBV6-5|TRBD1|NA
CASSYDAGGSYEQYF
TGTGCCAGCAGTTACGACGCAGGGGGATCCTACGAGCAGTACTTC
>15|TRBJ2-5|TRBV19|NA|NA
CASSPHLRLQETQYF
TGTGCCAGTAGTCCCCACCTGAGGCTACAAGAGACCCAGTACTTC
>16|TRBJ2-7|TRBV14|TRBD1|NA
CASSRLSGTVAYEQYF
TGTGCCAGCAGCAGATTATCCGGGACAGTAGCCTACGAGCAGTACTTC
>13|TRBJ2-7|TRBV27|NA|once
CASSLRGGDEQYF
TGTGCCAGCAGTTTACGGGGCGGGGACGAGCAGTACTTC
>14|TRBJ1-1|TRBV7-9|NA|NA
CASSLGTANTEAFF
TGTGCCAGCAGCTTAGGGACAGCAAACACTGAAGCTTTCTTT
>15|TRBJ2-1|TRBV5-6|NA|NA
CASSRTGHKVDEQFF
TGTGCCAGCAGCCGAACAGGGCATAAAGTTGATGAGCAGTTCTTC
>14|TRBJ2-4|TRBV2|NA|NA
CASSLEGGKNIQYF
TGTGCCAGCAGTCTAGAGGGTGGCAAAAACATTCAGTACTTC
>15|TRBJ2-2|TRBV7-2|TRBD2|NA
CASSPWGRGTGELFF
TGTGCCAGCAGCCCATGGGGGAGGGGCACCGGGGAGCTGTTTTTT
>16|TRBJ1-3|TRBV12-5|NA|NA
CASGLVWGGSGNTIYF
TGTGCTAGTGGTTTGGTCTGGGGGGGCTCTGGAAACACCATATATTTT
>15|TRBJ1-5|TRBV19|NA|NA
CASSIGTERGQPQHF
TGTGCCAGTAGTATAGGGACGGAGCGGGGTCAGCCCCAGCATTTT
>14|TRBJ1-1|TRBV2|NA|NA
CASSEQGINTEAFF
TGTGCCAGCAGTGAACAGGGGATAAACACTGAAGCTTTCTTT
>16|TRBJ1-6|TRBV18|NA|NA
CASSPQGYAYNSPLHF
TGTGCCAGCTCACCACAGGGGTACGCTTATAATTCACCCCTCCACTTT
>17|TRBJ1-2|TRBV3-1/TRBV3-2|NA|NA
CASSQGTPGLGNYGYTF
TGTGCCAGCAGCCAAGGTACCCCAGGACTGGGCAACTATGGCTACACCTTC
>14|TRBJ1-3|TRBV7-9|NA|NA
CASSGTGYGNTIYF
TGTGCCAGCAGCGGAACAGGTTACGGAAACACCATATATTTT
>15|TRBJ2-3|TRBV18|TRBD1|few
CASSLRDSGPDTQYF
TGTGCCAGCTCACTCCGGGACAGTGGCCCAGATACGCAGTATTTT
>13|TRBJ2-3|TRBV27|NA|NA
CASSSTAGDTQYF
TGTGCCAGCAGCTCGACCGCAGGGGATACGCAGTATTTT
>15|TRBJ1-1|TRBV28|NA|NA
CASSPPRGSSTEAFF
TGTGCCAGCAGCCCCCCCCGTGGCAGTTCCACTGAAGCTTTCTTT
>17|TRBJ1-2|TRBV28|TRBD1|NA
CASSSRDRGIPNYGYTF
TGTGCCAGCAGTTCAAGGGACAGGGGAATACCTAACTATGGCTACACCTTC
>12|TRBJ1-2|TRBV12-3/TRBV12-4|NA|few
CASSLAGGGYTF
TGTGCCAGCAGTTTGGCGGGGGGAGGCTACACCTTC
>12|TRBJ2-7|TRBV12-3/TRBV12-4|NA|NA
CASSFYPDEQYF
TGTGCCAGCAGTTTCTATCCGGACGAGCAGTACTTC
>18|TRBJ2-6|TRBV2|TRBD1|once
CASRDRQGGYSGANVLTF
TGTGCCAGCAGGGACCGACAGGGGGGTTACTCTGGGGCCAACGTCCTGACTTTC
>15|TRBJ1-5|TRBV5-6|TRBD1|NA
CASSLAGQGFQPQHF
TGTGCCAGCAGCTTGGCGGGACAGGGCTTTCAGCCCCAGCATTTT
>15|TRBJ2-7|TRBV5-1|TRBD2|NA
CASSLGGGRADEQYF
TGCGCCAGCAGCTTGGGGGGCGGGAGGGCCGACGAGCAGTACTTC
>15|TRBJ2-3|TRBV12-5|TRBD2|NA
CASGQGTKHTDTQYF
TGTGCTAGTGGCCAAGGGACTAAACACACAGATACGCAGTATTTT
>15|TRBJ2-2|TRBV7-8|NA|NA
CASSRHHRDTGELFF
TGTGCCAGCAGCCGCCATCACAGGGACACCGGGGAGCTGTTTTTT
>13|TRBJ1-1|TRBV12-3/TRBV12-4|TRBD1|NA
CASTLTGATEAFF
TGTGCCAGCACCCTGACAGGGGCCACCGAAGCTTTCTTT
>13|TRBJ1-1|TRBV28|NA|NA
CASNLSGNTEAFF
TGTGCCAGCAATTTGTCGGGGAACACTGAAGCTTTCTTT
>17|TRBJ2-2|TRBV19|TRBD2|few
CASSISRLAGPTGELFF
TGTGCCAGTAGTATTTCCAGACTAGCGGGACCCACCGGGGAGCTGTTTTTT